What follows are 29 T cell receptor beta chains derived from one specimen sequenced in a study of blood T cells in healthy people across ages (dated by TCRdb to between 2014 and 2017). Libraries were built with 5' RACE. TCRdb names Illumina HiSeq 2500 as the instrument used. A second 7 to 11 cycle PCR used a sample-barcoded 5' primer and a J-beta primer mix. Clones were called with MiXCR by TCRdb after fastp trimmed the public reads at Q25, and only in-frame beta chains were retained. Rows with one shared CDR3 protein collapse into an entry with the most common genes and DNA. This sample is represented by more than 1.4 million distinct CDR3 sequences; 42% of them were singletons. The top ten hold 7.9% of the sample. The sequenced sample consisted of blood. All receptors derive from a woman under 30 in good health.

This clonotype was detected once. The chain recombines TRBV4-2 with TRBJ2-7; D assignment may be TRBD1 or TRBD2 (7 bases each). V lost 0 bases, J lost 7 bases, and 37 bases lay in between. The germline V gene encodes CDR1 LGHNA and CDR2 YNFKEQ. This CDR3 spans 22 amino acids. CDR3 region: CASSQDEGGRQTGRPSYNEQYF. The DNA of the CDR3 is TGTGCCAGCAGCCAAGATGAGGGGGGGCGGCAGACAGGGAGGCCCTCTTACAATGAGCAGTACTTC.

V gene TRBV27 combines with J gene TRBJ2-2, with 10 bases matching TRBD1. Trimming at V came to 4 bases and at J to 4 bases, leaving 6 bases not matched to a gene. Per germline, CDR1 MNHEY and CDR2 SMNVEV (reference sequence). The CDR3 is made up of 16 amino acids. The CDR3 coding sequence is TGTGCCAGCAGTTCCCCGACAGGGGGCTTCACCGGGGAGCTGTTTTTT. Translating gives CASSSPTGGFTGELFF.

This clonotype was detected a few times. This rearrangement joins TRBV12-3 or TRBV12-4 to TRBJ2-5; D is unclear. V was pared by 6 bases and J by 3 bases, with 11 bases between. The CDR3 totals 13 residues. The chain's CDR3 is CASSVAVEETQYF. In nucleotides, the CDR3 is TGTGCCAGCAGCGTAGCAGTCGAAGAGACCCAGTACTTC.

CDR3 in amino acids: CASSEPPGSAKNIQYF. For the CDR3, the DNA is TGTGCCAGCAGTGAACCCCCAGGGTCGGCGAAAAACATTCAGTACTTC. The chain carries TRBV6-1 and TRBJ2-4; D is perhaps TRBD1 (5 bases). The CDR3 is 16 amino acids. Germline V gives CDR1 MNHNS, CDR2 SASEGT. V was pared by 2 bases and J by 4 bases, with 15 bases between.

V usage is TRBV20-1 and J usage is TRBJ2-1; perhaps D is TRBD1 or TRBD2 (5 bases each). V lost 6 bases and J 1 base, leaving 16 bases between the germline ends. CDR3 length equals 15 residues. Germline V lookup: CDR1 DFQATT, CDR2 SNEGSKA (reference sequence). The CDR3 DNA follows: TGCAGTGCCGGGACCGTAGCCACATCCTACAATGAGCAGTTCTTC. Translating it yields CSAGTVATSYNEQFF.

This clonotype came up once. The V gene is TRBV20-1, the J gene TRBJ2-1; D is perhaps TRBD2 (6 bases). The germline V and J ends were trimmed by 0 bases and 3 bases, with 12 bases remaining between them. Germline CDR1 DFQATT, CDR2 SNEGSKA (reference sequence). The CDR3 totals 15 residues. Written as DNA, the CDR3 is TGCAGTGCTAGAGATCGGGGGACCCACTACAATGAGCAGTTCTTC. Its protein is CSARDRGTHYNEQFF.

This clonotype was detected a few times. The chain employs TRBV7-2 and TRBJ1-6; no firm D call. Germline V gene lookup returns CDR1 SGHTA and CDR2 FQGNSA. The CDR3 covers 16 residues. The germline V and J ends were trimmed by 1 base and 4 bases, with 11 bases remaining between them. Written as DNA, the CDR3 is TGTGCCAGCAGCTTAGACATTGGCGCTTATAATTCACCCCTCCACTTT. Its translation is CASSLDIGAYNSPLHF.

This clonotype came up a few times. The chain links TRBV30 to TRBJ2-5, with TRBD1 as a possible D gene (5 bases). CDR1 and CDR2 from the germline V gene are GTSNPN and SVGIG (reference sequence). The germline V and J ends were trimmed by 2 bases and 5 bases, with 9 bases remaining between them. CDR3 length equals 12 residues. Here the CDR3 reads CAWSLKGETQYF. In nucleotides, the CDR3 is TGTGCCTGGAGTCTAAAGGGGGAGACCCAGTACTTC.

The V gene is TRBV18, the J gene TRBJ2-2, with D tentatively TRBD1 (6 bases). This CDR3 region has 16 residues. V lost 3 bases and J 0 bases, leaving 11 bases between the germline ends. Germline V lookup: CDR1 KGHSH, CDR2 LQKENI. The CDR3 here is CASSPRGQSNTGELFF. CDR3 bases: TGTGCCAGCTCACCTCGCGGACAGTCGAACACCGGGGAGCTGTTTTTT. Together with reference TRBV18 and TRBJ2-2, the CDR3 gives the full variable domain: NAGVMQNPRHLVRRRGQEARLRCSPMKGHSHVYWYRQLPEEGLKFMVYLQKENIIDESGMPKERFSAEFPKEGPSILRIQQVVRGDSAAYFCASSPRGQSNTGELFFGEGSRLTVL.

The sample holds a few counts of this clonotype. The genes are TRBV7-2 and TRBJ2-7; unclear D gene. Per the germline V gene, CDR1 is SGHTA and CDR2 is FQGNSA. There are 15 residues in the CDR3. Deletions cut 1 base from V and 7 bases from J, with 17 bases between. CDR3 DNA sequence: TGTGCCAGCAGCTTAGTTGGTCCCGGCAGGTCTGAGCAGTACTTC. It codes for CASSLVGPGRSEQYF.

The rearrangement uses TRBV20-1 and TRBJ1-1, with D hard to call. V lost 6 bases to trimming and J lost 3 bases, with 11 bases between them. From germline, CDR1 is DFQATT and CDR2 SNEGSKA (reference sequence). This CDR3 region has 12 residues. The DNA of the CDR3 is TGCAGTGCCCAAGAGGCAGACACTGAAGCTTTCTTT. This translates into CSAQEADTEAFF.

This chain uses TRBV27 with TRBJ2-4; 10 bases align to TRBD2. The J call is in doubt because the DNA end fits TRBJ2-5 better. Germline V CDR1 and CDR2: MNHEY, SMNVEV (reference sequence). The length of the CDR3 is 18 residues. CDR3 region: CASSLGVPGTSVRETQYF. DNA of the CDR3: TGTGCCAGCAGTTTAGGGGTTCCCGGGACTAGCGTTCGAGAGACCCAGTACTTC.

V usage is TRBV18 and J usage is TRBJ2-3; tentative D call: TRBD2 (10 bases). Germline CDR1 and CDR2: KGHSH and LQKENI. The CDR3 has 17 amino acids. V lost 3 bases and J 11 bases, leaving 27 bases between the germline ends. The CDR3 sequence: CASSPLTGGTSGKMQYF. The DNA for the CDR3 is TGTGCCAGCTCACCCCTAACAGGGGGCACTAGCGGGAAAATGCAGTATTTT.

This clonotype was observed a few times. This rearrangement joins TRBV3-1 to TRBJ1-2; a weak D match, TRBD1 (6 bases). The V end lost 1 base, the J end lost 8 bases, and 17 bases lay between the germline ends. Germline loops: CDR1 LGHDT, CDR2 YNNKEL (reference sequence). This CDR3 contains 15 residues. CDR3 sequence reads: CASSQGLDPGAGYTF. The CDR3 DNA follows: TGTGCCAGCAGCCAAGGTCTCGACCCAGGGGCGGGCTACACCTTC.

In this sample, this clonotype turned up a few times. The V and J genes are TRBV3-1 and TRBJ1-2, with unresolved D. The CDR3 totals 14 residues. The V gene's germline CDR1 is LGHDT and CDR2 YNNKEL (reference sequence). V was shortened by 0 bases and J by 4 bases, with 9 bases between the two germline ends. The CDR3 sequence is CASSQDRVAYGYTF. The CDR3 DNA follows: TGTGCCAGCAGCCAAGATAGGGTGGCCTATGGCTACACCTTC.

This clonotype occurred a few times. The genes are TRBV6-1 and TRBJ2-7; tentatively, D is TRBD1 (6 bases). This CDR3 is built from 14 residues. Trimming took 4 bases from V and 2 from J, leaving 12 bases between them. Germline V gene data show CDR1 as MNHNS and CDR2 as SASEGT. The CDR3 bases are TGTGCCAGCAGTGGGACAGTTGTCACCTACGAGCAGTACTTC. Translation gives CASSGTVVTYEQYF.

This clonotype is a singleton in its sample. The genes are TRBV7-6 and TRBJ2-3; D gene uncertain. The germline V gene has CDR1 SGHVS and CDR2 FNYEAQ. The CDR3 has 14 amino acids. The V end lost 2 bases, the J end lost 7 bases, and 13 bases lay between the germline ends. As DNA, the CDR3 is TGTGCCAGCAGCTTAAAATCCGGGCCCCATACGCAGTATTTT. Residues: CASSLKSGPHTQYF.

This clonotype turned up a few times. CDR3 in amino acids: CASSLGDRGLTYGYTF. The CDR3 DNA reads TGTGCCAGCAGCTTAGGGGACAGGGGCCTTACCTATGGCTACACCTTC. The chain couples TRBV7-2 to TRBJ1-2, with 10 bases that match TRBD1. The V segment lost 1 base and the J segment 4 bases; nucleotides outside the gene matches: 6. This CDR3 contains 16 residues. The germline V gene has CDR1 SGHTA and CDR2 FQGNSA.

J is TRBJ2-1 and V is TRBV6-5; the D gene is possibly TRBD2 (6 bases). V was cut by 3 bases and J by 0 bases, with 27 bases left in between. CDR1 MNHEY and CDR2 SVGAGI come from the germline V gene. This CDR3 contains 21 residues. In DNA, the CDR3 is TGTGCCAGCAGTTATCCCATGGGGACTGAAGCCAGCTCTAGCTCCTACAATGAGCAGTTCTTC. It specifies CASSYPMGTEASSSSYNEQFF.

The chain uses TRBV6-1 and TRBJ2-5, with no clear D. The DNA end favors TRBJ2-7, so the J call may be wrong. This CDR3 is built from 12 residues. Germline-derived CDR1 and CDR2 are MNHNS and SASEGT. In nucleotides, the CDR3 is TGTGCCAGCAGTATTCTTTGGGACGAGCAGTACTTC. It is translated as CASSILWDEQYF.

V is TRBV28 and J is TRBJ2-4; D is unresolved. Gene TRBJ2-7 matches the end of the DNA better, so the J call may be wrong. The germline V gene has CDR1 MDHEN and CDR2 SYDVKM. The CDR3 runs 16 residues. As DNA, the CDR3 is TGTGCCAGCAGTTTTGTGGCAGCCCAATTTTACTACGAGCAGTACTTC. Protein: CASSFVAAQFYYEQYF.

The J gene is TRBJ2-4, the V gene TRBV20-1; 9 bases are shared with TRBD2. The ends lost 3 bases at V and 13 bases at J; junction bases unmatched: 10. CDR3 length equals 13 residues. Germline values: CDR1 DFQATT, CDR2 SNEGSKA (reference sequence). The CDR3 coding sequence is TGCAGTGCTAGTTTTAGCGGGAGCGGAGAGCAGTACTTC. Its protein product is CSASFSGSGEQYF.

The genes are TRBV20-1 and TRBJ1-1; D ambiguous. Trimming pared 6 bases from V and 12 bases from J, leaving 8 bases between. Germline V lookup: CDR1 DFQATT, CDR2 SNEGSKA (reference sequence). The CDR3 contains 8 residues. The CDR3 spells CSAPPTFF. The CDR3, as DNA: TGCAGTGCCCCTCCGACTTTCTTT.

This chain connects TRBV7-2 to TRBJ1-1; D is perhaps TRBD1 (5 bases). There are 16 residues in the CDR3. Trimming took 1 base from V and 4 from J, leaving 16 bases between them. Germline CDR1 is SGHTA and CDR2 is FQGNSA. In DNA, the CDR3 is TGTGCCAGCAGCTTAGTTAGGGGCAGGGAGAGCACTGAAGCTTTCTTT. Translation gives CASSLVRGRESTEAFF.

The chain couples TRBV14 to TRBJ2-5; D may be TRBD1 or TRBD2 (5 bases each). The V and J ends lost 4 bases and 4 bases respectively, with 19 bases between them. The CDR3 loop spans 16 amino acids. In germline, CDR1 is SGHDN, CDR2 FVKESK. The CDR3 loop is CASSPGRSTQGETQYF. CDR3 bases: TGTGCCAGCAGCCCGGGGCGTTCTACGCAAGGAGAGACCCAGTACTTC. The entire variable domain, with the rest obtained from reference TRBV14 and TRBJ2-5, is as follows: EAGVTQFPSHSVIEKGQTVTLRCDPISGHDNLYWYRRVMGKEIKFLLHFVKESKQDESGMPNNRFLAERTGGTYSTLKVQPAELEDSGVYFCASSPGRSTQGETQYFGPGTRLLVL.

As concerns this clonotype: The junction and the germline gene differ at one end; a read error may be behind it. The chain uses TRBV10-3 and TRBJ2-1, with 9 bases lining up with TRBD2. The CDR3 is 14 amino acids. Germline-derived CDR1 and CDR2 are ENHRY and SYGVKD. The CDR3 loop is CAVSASGNENEQFF. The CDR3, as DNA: TGTGCCGTCAGTGCTAGCGGGAATGAAAATGAGCAGTTCTTC.

The CDR3, as DNA: TGCAGCGTATCGGTAGGAAGGTCCTACGAGCAGTACTTC. Protein sequence: CSVSVGRSYEQYF. J is TRBJ2-7 and V is TRBV29-1; D is unclear. The V end lost 6 bases, the J end lost 1 base, and 13 bases lay between the germline ends. This CDR3 contains 13 residues. Germline V lookup: CDR1 SQVTM, CDR2 ANQGSEA.

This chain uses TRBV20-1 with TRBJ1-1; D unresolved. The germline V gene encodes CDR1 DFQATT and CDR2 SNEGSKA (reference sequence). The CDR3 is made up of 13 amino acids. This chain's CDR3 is CSVRTADHTEAFF. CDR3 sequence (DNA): TGCAGCGTCCGCACAGCAGATCACACTGAAGCTTTCTTT.

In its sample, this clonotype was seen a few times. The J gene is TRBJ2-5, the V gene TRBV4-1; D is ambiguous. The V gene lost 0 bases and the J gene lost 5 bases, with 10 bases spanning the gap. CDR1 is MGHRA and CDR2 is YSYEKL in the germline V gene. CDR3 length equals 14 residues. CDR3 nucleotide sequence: TGCGCCAGCAGCCAAGATGGGCGTACGGAGACCCAGTACTTC. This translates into CASSQDGRTETQYF.